A single sample is the source of the 24 T cell receptor beta chains below, sequenced in a study of blood T cell repertoires in COVID-19. TCRdb's table, derived via immunoSEQ multiplex PCR, lists solely in-frame clones and lacks some. The top ten hold 13% of the sample, which has roughly 150,000 clones, approximately 92% seen once. The sequenced sample consisted of peripheral blood. The receptors were sampled from a man aged 18 to 30 with COVID-19, enrolled during active disease.

The V call is TRBV27, the J call TRBJ2-1, with 8 bases fitting TRBD1. The CDR3 is 18 residues long. V lost 2 bases and J lost 0; bases outside the gene matches: 9. Germline CDR1 is MNHEY and CDR2 is SMNVEV (reference sequence). The CDR3 protein is CASSLKGQGFSSYNEQFF. CDR3 sequence (DNA): TGTGCCAGCAGTTTAAAAGGACAGGGCTTCTCCTCCTACAATGAGCAGTTCTTC.

The genes are TRBV19 and TRBJ1-5, with 7 positions matching TRBD1. The CDR3 is 21 residues long. J was trimmed by 5 bases and V by 3 bases; bases with no gene match: 25. In germline, CDR1 is LNHDA, CDR2 SQIVND (reference sequence). This CDR3 reads CASSISWGAHPTGWIDQPQHF. CDR3 nucleotide sequence: TGTGCCAGTAGTATTAGTTGGGGGGCCCACCCGACAGGGTGGATTGATCAGCCCCAGCATTTT.

This chain joins TRBV7-9 and TRBJ2-3; the match to TRBD1 covers 10 bases. The V segment lost 4 bases and the J segment 4 bases; nucleotides outside the gene matches: 8. This CDR3 is built from 16 residues. Germline CDR1 reads SEHNR; CDR2 reads FQNEAQ (reference sequence). This CDR3 reads CASSWDRGASADTQYF. In DNA, the CDR3 is TGTGCCAGCAGCTGGGACAGGGGAGCTTCGGCAGATACGCAGTATTTT. The entire variable domain, with the rest obtained from reference TRBV7-9 and TRBJ2-3, is as follows: DTGVSQNPRHKITKRGQNVTFRCDPISEHNRLYWYRQTLGQGPEFLTYFQNEAQLEKSRLLSDRFSAERPKGSFSTLEIQRTEQGDSAMYLCASSWDRGASADTQYFGPGTRLTVL.

This clone was detected many times. Compared with germline, one end of the junction differs, possibly owing to a read error. The J gene is TRBJ1-4, the V gene TRBV30; D unclear. The CDR3 contains 12 residues. Germline V lookup: CDR1 GTSNPN, CDR2 SVGIG (reference sequence). CDR3 nucleotides: TGTGCCTGGAGGAGGTTTGGTGAAAAACTGCTTTTT. Translating gives CAWRRFGEKLLF.

CDR3 coding DNA: TGTGCCAGCAGCCGAGAGACACTCACCGGGGAGCTGTTTTTT. It encodes CASSRETLTGELFF. The chain has TRBV3-1 (or the pseudogene TRBV3-2) and TRBJ2-2; the D is unclear. This CDR3 contains 14 residues. Germline CDR1 reads LGHDT; CDR2 reads YNNKEL (reference sequence). The germline V and J ends were trimmed by 4 bases and 4 bases, with 10 bases remaining between them.

This sequence joins TRBV28 and TRBJ2-7, with 7 bases that match TRBD2. Trimming took 7 bases from V and 3 from J; bases not matched to a gene: 9. This CDR3 spans 14 amino acids. Germline assignment: CDR1 MDHEN and CDR2 SYDVKM. DNA of the CDR3: TGTGCCAGCACTAGGGGCGGGGGTTTCTACGAGCAGTACTTC. Its protein is CASTRGGGFYEQYF.

The chain has TRBV5-1 and TRBJ2-5; 9 bases map to TRBD1. The germline gives CDR1 SGHRS, CDR2 YFSETQ. V was pared by 5 bases and J by 1 base, with 9 bases of the junction left unmatched. This CDR3 is 16 amino acids long. CDR3 sequence: CASRPTGTGTQETQYF. CDR3 nucleotide sequence: TGCGCCAGCAGGCCCACCGGGACAGGGACCCAAGAGACCCAGTACTTC.

The J gene is TRBJ2-1, the V gene TRBV19; the match to TRBD1 covers 9 bases. Per the germline V gene, CDR1 is LNHDA and CDR2 is SQIVND (reference sequence). V gave up 8 bases and J gave up 8 bases; unmatched junction bases: 10. The CDR3 runs to 14 residues. CDR3 DNA: TGTGCCAGTTCCCGGGACAGGGCAGGGGATGAGCAGTTCTTC. This encodes CASSRDRAGDEQFF.

The chain carries TRBV5-4 and TRBJ2-7; 11 positions agree with TRBD2. The CDR3 is made up of 14 amino acids. Germline V gene sequence: CDR1 SGHNT, CDR2 YYREEE (reference sequence). Trimming removed 7 bases from V and 6 bases from J; junction bases left unmatched: 9. The CDR3 loop reads CASQLAGGPGEQYF. In DNA form, the CDR3 reads TGTGCCAGCCAATTAGCGGGAGGGCCTGGCGAGCAGTACTTC.

This clone has a single count. The rearrangement joins TRBV27 to TRBJ2-3; D is possibly TRBD1 (6 bases). Germline V gene data show CDR1 as MNHEY and CDR2 as SMNVEV (reference sequence). Trimming removed 1 base from V and 0 bases from J, with 29 bases in between. The CDR3 totals 22 residues. CDR3 coding DNA: TGTGCCAGCAGTTTATTAGGGGGATGGGGGAGAAGGGTCGACTCTAGCACAGATACGCAGTATTTT. It yields the protein CASSLLGGWGRRVDSSTDTQYF.

The gene calls are TRBV11-2 and TRBJ2-7; D gene uncertain. Per germline, CDR1 SGHAT and CDR2 FQNNGV. V was pared by 5 bases and J by 2 bases, with 13 bases between. The length of the CDR3 is 14 residues. The DNA for the CDR3 is TGTGCCAGCAGCCTCGTAAATCCTCCCTACGAGCAGTACTTC. This gives the protein CASSLVNPPYEQYF.

V usage is TRBV19 and J usage is TRBJ2-3; 11 bases line up with TRBD2. The CDR3 has 17 residues. With 1 base clipped from V and 2 bases from J, the junction kept 5 bases outside the gene matches. In germline, CDR1 is LNHDA, CDR2 SQIVND (reference sequence). The CDR3 bases are TGTGCCAGTAGTATAGGAACTAGCGGGGGCCCCACAGATACGCAGTATTTT. Protein: CASSIGTSGGPTDTQYF.

V is TRBV21-1 and J is TRBJ2-7; TRBD2 is the table's D call, not checked against the DNA. TRBV21-1 is recorded as a pseudogene. This CDR3 has 16 residues. CDR3 sequence reads: CASSGLRLAGTGEQYF. The CDR3 coding sequence is TGTGCCAGCAGCGGCCTCAGGCTAGCGGGTACTGGAGAGCAGTACTTC.

The V call is TRBV11-3, the J call TRBJ2-2, with 8 bases lining up with TRBD1. Germline-derived CDR1 and CDR2 are SGHNT and YENEEA. The CDR3 consists of 15 residues. V shed 1 base, J shed 7 bases, and the junction held 5 bases outside the gene matches. The CDR3 spells CASSLGQGAGGELFF. In nucleotides, the CDR3 is TGTGCCAGCAGCTTAGGGCAGGGGGCCGGCGGGGAGCTGTTTTTT.

The CDR3: CAWSVTRRYNEQFF. The CDR3 DNA sequence: TGTGCCTGGAGTGTAACCAGGCGCTACAATGAGCAGTTCTTC. V usage is TRBV30 and J usage is TRBJ2-1; D remains unclear. With 0 bases removed from V and 3 bases from J, the gap between germline ends came to 9 bases. The V gene's germline CDR1 is GTSNPN and CDR2 SVGIG (reference sequence). The CDR3 consists of 14 residues.

The chain joins TRBV28 to TRBJ1-2, with unresolved D. Germline V gene sequence: CDR1 MDHEN, CDR2 SYDVKM. V gave up 4 bases and J gave up 3 bases, with 12 bases separating them. The CDR3 runs to 14 residues. For the CDR3, the DNA is TGTGCCAGCAGTTCCTCTGACTTCGACTATGGCTACACCTTC. It codes for CASSSSDFDYGYTF.

The chain uses TRBV5-1 and TRBJ2-6; the D gene is possibly TRBD2 (6 bases). CDR3 length: 15 amino acids. CDR1 is SGHRS, CDR2 YFSETQ, per germline. Trimming removed 4 bases from V and 4 bases from J, with 12 bases in between. CDR3 sequence: CASSRGWFGANVLTF. In nucleotides, the CDR3 is TGCGCCAGCAGCCGGGGGTGGTTCGGGGCCAACGTCCTGACTTTC.

This clone is a singleton in its sample. J is TRBJ1-1 and V is TRBV5-1; D possibly corresponds to TRBD1 (6 bases). The V and J ends lost 4 bases and 4 bases respectively, with 17 bases between them. The CDR3 is made up of 15 amino acids. The germline V gene encodes CDR1 SGHRS and CDR2 YFSETQ. The CDR3 spells CASSLTGTWGTEAFF. The CDR3 DNA reads TGCGCCAGCAGCCTTACAGGGACCTGGGGCACTGAAGCTTTCTTT. The variable domain in full, with the rest retrieved from reference TRBV5-1 and TRBJ1-1, is KAGVTQTPRYLIKTRGQQVTLSCSPISGHRSVSWYQQTPGQGLQFLFEYFSETQRNKGNFPGRFSGRQFSNSRSEMNVSTLELGDSALYLCASSLTGTWGTEAFFGQGTRLTVV.

The rearrangement links TRBV9 to TRBJ2-7, with TRBD2 identical over 12 bases. J lost 6 bases, V lost 1 base, and 11 bases had no gene match. Germline CDR1 is SGDLS and CDR2 is YYNGEE. There are 17 residues in the CDR3. The CDR3: CASSVNPGLAGGGEQYF. CDR3 in DNA: TGTGCCAGCAGCGTAAATCCGGGACTAGCGGGTGGGGGCGAGCAGTACTTC. Drawing the rest from reference TRBV9 and TRBJ2-7, the complete variable domain is DSGVTQTPKHLITATGQRVTLRCSPRSGDLSVYWYQQSLDQGLQFLIQYYNGEERAKGNILERFSAQQFPDLHSELNLSSLELGDSALYFCASSVNPGLAGGGEQYFGPGTRLTVT.

This rearrangement joins TRBV7-2 to TRBJ2-7; 10 positions agree with TRBD2. Germline trimming cut 2 bases from V and 4 bases from J; bases unmatched to any gene: 5. The CDR3 runs to 15 residues. Per germline, CDR1 SGHTA and CDR2 FQGNSA. For the CDR3, the DNA is TGTGCCAGCAGCTTAACACTAGCGGGAAATTACGAGCAGTACTTC. Its translation: CASSLTLAGNYEQYF.

This chain links TRBV28 with TRBJ2-5; maybe TRBD2 (5 bases). CDR3 length equals 15 residues. Germline V gene sequence: CDR1 MDHEN, CDR2 SYDVKM. V was clipped by 4 bases and J by 1 base, with 13 bases between them. The CDR3 sequence is CASSSGSALQETQYF. As DNA, the CDR3 is TGTGCCAGCAGTTCTGGTAGCGCACTCCAAGAGACCCAGTACTTC.

The gene calls are TRBV9 and TRBJ2-5; 9 nucleotides agree with TRBD2. This CDR3 region has 14 residues. Germline assignment: CDR1 SGDLS and CDR2 YYNGEE. Germline trimming cut 3 bases from V and 4 bases from J; bases unmatched to any gene: 4. CDR3 loop: CASSAGTSRETQYF. The CDR3 DNA reads as TGTGCCAGCAGCGCCGGGACTAGCCGAGAGACCCAGTACTTC. The variable domain in full, completed from reference TRBV9 and TRBJ2-5, reads DSGVTQTPKHLITATGQRVTLRCSPRSGDLSVYWYQQSLDQGLQFLIQYYNGEERAKGNILERFSAQQFPDLHSELNLSSLELGDSALYFCASSAGTSRETQYFGPGTRLLVL.

The chain links TRBV28 to TRBJ2-7; 11 bases agree with TRBD2. The CDR3 totals 14 residues. CDR1 is MDHEN and CDR2 is SYDVKM in the germline V gene. V trimming: 3 bases; J trimming: 6 bases; junction bases outside the gene matches: 4. DNA for the CDR3: TGTGCCAGCAGTTTCGGACTAGCGGGTGGCGAGCAGTACTTC. Translation gives CASSFGLAGGEQYF. The complete variable domain, with remaining parts taken from reference TRBV28 and TRBJ2-7, reads DVKVTQSSRYLVKRTGEKVFLECVQDMDHENMFWYRQDPGLGLRLIYFSYDVKMKEKGDIPEGYSVSREKKERFSLILESASTNQTSMYLCASSFGLAGGEQYFGPGTRLTVT.

This rearrangement joins TRBV27 to TRBJ2-3; 8 nucleotides match TRBD1. This CDR3 contains 14 residues. V shed 4 bases, J shed 4 bases, and the junction held 4 bases outside the gene matches. The germline gives CDR1 MNHEY, CDR2 SMNVEV (reference sequence). This CDR3 is CASSSYRGADTQYF. CDR3 bases: TGTGCCAGCAGTTCTTACAGGGGGGCAGATACGCAGTATTTT.